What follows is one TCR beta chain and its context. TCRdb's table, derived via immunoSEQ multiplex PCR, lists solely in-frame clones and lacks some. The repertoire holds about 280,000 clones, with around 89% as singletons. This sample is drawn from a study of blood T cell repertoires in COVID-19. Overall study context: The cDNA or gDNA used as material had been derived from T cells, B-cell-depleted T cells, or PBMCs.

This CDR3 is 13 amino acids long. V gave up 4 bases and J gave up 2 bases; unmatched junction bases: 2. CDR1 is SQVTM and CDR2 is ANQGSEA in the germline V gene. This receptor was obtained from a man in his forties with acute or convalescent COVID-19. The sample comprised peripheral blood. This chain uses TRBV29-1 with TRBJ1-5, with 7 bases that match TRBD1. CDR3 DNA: TGCAGCGTTGTTGACAGGGGCAATCAGCCCCAGCATTTT. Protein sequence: CSVVDRGNQPQHF.